This TCR beta chain derives from a study of regulatory T cells in long-lasting Graves disease. The time point here: newly diagnosed GD, antithyroid drugs for less than 3 months. Isolated PBMC RNA provided the starting material for the TCR library. Arm-PCR with iRepertoire HTBI primers amplified the CDR3 regions for these TCR beta libraries. TCRdb redid the calling of the multiplex PCR reads with MiXCR, one entry per CDR3 protein. The data contain hundreds of thousands of distinct CDR3 sequences, about 16% of them singletons. In the case of this clonotype: Antigen: not known.

Notes on the study in general: The TCR repertoire of persistent Graves' patients was less diverse than that of newly diagnosed ones.

Separately, the same data were catalogued under a study of T cells in Graves' hyperthyroidism and ophthalmopathy. That investigation notes: Carried out on the TCR CDR3, a first-round RT-PCR used the HTBI primer set. The model made its ophthalmopathy prediction, and onset followed a median approximately six months later.

This clonotype was sampled from a woman between 25 and 40 years old with Graves disease. Sequencing was performed on peripheral blood mononuclear cells (PBMCs), taken at new diagnosis, from a patient treated with antithyroid drugs.

Here the CDR3 DNA reads TGCAGCGCCCTAACGGTGTCTGGAGGAAGCAATCAGCCCCAGCATTTT. Its translation: CSALTVSGGSNQPQHF. This rearrangement joins TRBV29-1 to TRBJ1-5, with D uncertain. Trimming removed 7 bases from V and 1 base from J, with 20 bases in between. The germline gives CDR1 SQVTM, CDR2 ANQGSEA. The CDR3 has 16 amino acids. Filled out from reference TRBV29-1 and TRBJ1-5, the complete variable domain reads SAVISQKPSRDICQRGTSLTIQCQVDSQVTMMFWYRQQPGQSLTLIATANQGSEATYESGFVIDKFPISRPNLTFSTLTVSNMSPEDSSIYLCSALTVSGGSNQPQHFGDGTRLSIL.